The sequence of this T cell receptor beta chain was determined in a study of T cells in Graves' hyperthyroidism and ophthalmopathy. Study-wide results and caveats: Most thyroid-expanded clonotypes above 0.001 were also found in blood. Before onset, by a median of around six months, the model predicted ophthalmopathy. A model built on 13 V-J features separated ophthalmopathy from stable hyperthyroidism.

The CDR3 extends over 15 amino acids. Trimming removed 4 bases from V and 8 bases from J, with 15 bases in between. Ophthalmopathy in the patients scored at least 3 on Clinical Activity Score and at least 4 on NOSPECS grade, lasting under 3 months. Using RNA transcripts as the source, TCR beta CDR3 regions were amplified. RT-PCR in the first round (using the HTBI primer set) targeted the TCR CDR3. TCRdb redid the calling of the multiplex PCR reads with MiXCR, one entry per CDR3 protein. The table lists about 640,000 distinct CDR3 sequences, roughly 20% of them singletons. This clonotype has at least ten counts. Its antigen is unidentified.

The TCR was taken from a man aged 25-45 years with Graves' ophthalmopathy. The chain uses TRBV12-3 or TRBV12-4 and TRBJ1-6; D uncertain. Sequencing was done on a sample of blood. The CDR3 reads CASSSNSLGYSPLHF. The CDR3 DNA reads TGTGCCAGCAGTTCCAACAGCCTGGGGTATTCACCCCTCCACTTT.